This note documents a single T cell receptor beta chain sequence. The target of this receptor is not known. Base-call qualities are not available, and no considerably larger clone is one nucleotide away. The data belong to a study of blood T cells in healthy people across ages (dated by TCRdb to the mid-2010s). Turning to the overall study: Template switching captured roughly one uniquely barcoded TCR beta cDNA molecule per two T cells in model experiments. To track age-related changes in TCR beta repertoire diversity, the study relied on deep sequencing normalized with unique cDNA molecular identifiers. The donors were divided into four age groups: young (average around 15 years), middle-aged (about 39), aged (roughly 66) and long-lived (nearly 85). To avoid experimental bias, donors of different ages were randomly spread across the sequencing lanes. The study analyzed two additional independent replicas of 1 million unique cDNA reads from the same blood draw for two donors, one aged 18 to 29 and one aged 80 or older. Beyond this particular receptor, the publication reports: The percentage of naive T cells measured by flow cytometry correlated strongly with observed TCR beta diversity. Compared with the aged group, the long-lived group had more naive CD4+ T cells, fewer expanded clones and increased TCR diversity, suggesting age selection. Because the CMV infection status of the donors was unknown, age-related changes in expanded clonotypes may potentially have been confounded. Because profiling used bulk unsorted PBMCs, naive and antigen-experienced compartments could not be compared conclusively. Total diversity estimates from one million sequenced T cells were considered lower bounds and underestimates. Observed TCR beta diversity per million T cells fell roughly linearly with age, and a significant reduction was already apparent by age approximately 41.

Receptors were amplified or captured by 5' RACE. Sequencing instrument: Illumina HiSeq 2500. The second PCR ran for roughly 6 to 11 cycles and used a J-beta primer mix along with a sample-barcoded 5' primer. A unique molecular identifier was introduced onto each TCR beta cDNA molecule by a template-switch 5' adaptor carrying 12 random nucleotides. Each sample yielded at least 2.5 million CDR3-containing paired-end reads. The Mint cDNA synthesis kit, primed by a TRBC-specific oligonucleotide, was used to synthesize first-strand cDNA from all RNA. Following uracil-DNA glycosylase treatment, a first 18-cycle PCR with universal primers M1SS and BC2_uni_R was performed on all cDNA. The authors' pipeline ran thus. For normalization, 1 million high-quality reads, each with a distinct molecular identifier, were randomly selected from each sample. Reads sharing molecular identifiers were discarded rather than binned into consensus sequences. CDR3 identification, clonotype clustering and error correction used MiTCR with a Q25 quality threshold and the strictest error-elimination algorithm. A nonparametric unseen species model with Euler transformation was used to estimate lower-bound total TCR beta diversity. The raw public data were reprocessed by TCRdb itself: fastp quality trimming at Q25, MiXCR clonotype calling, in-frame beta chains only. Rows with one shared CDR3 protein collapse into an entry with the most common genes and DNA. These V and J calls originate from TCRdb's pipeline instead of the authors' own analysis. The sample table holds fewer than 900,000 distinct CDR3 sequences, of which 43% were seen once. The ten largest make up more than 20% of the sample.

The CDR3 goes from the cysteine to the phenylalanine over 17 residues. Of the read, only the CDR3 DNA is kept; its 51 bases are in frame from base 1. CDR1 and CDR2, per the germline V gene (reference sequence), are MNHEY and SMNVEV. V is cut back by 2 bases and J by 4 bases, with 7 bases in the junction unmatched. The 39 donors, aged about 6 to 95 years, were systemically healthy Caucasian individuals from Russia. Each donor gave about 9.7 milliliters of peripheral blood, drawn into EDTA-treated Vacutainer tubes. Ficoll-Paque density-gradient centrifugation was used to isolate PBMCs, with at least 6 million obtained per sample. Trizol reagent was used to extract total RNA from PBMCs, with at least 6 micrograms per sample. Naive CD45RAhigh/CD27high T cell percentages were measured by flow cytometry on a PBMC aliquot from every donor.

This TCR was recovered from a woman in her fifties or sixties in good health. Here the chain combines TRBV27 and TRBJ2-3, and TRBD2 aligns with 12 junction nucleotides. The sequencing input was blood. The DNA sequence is TGTGCCAGCAGTTTAGCGCTAGCGGGAGGGAAGGCAGATACGCAGTATTTT. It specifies CASSLALAGGKADTQYF.